These 15 T cell receptor beta chains came from one sample sequenced in a study of response to subunit inactivated influenza vaccine. Each CDR3 protein is one row after TCRdb ran MiXCR on the RT-PCR reads. The sample contains 860,000 or so distinct CDR3 sequences, around 20% of which appear only once. This specimen consisted of PBMCs from blood, obtained 4 to 6 days after vaccination. These receptors were collected from a man aged 45-65 years who received an inactivated influenza vaccine.

This clonotype was counted between two and nine times. V is TRBV20-1 and J is TRBJ2-3, with 9 bases that match TRBD2. V shed 5 bases and J 3 bases; nucleotides not matched to a gene: 12. The germline gives CDR1 DFQATT, CDR2 SNEGSKA (reference sequence). This CDR3 is 16 amino acids long. The CDR3 sequence: CSASLSGSRGTDTQYF. Written as DNA, the CDR3 is TGCAGTGCTTCACTTAGCGGGAGTAGGGGGACAGATACGCAGTATTTT.

This clonotype showed up many times. The V call is TRBV6-2 or TRBV6-3, the J call TRBJ2-7, with D perhaps matching TRBD1 (6 bases). This CDR3 has 13 residues. Trimming removed 1 base at V and 4 bases at J, with 8 bases between. The germline V gene has CDR1 MNHEY and CDR2 SVGEGT. CDR3 coding DNA: TGTGCCAGCAGTTACTTTCAGGGGTACGAGCAGTACTTC. Its translation is CASSYFQGYEQYF.

The chain employs TRBV27 and TRBJ1-1, with 7 bases matching TRBD1. The CDR3 loop spans 18 amino acids. Trimming removed 5 bases from V and 0 bases from J; junction bases left unmatched: 15. Germline CDR1 reads MNHEY; CDR2 reads SMNVEV (reference sequence). The CDR3 spells CASSPSRGTRPMNTEAFF. The CDR3 region has the DNA TGTGCCAGCAGTCCTAGCAGGGGGACCCGCCCTATGAACACTGAAGCTTTCTTT.

The V and J genes are TRBV5-4 and TRBJ2-3, with D perhaps matching TRBD1 (6 bases). The germline V gene encodes CDR1 SGHNT and CDR2 YYREEE (reference sequence). The CDR3 extends over 13 amino acids. V was pared by 2 bases and J by 4 bases, with 8 bases between. CDR3 region: CASSLNRADTQYF. The CDR3, as DNA: TGTGCCAGCAGCTTAAACAGGGCAGATACGCAGTATTTT.

This clonotype was recorded a few times. V gene TRBV4-2 combines with J gene TRBJ2-7; D is tentatively TRBD1 or TRBD2 (5 bases each). V lost 0 bases and J lost 3, with 15 bases in between. CDR3 size: 16 residues. Germline V gives CDR1 LGHNA, CDR2 YNFKEQ. CDR3 DNA sequence: TGTGCCAGCAGCCAAGATCAGTCAGGGCGGGTCTACGAGCAGTACTTC. Translated: CASSQDQSGRVYEQYF.

This clonotype is a singleton in its sample. V and J are TRBV4-1 and TRBJ2-5, with D unresolved. In germline, CDR1 is MGHRA, CDR2 YSYEKL. This CDR3 is 17 amino acids long. V gave up 5 bases and J gave up 2 bases, with 21 bases separating them. The CDR3 spells CASSYDWLVRLQETQYF. CDR3 in DNA: TGCGCCAGCAGCTATGACTGGCTAGTGCGACTGCAAGAGACCCAGTACTTC.

This clonotype appeared a few times. The chain has TRBV12-3 or TRBV12-4 and TRBJ2-7; 9 nucleotides line up with TRBD1. J gave up 2 bases and V 6 bases, and 8 bases lay outside the gene matches. The CDR3 has 15 amino acids. The CDR3 sequence is CASSSSGTGTYEQYF. The CDR3 DNA sequence: TGTGCCAGCAGCTCCTCCGGGACAGGGACCTACGAGCAGTACTTC.

This clonotype was found many times. The chain has TRBV5-1 and TRBJ2-1; D is unclear. The CDR3 consists of 15 residues. The V end was cut by 0 bases, the J end by 0 bases, with 7 bases between. Germline V gene lookup returns CDR1 SGHRS and CDR2 YFSETQ. The CDR3 DNA sequence: TGCGCCAGCAGCTTGGACGGAAACTCCTACAATGAGCAGTTCTTC. The encoded protein is CASSLDGNSYNEQFF.

This clonotype was observed a handful of times. The chain carries TRBV9 and TRBJ2-5; possible D gene TRBD2, 6 bases. The CDR3 runs 15 residues. V was trimmed by 4 bases and J by 5 bases, leaving 18 bases between them. Germline V gene data show CDR1 as SGDLS and CDR2 as YYNGEE. CDR3 sequence: CASSSYSQAGETQYF. In DNA, the CDR3 is TGTGCCAGCAGCTCCTACTCGCAGGCGGGGGAGACCCAGTACTTC. The full variable domain, completed using reference TRBV9 and TRBJ2-5, is DSGVTQTPKHLITATGQRVTLRCSPRSGDLSVYWYQQSLDQGLQFLIQYYNGEERAKGNILERFSAQQFPDLHSELNLSSLELGDSALYFCASSSYSQAGETQYFGPGTRLLVL.

This clonotype was picked up a small number of times. The chain recombines TRBV4-1 with TRBJ2-2; D is undetermined. The CDR3 is made up of 15 amino acids. V was trimmed by 4 bases and J by 6 bases, leaving 15 bases between them. Germline CDR1 MGHRA, CDR2 YSYEKL. CDR3: CASSPGRFRAGELFF. CDR3 nucleotides: TGCGCCAGCAGCCCTGGACGCTTTAGGGCCGGGGAGCTGTTTTTT.

This clonotype was seen a few times. This chain connects TRBV4-2 to TRBJ2-1; 10 bases line up with TRBD1. The V gene's germline CDR1 is LGHNA and CDR2 YNFKEQ. Germline trimming cut 0 bases from V and 9 bases from J; bases unmatched to any gene: 8. The CDR3 is 16 amino acids. The DNA of the CDR3 is TGTGCCAGCAGCCAAGAAGAAGGACAGGGGGTTCCTGAGCAGTTCTTC. It specifies CASSQEEGQGVPEQFF.

The rearrangement joins TRBV6-1 to TRBJ2-5, with D maybe TRBD1 (6 bases). Trimming stripped 4 bases from V and 5 bases from J, with 11 bases between. Per the germline V gene, CDR1 is MNHNS and CDR2 is SASEGT. CDR3 length equals 13 residues. The CDR3: CASSVNRDETQYF. CDR3 nucleotides: TGTGCCAGCAGTGTCAACAGGGACGAGACCCAGTACTTC.

This clonotype was seen a few times. This CDR3 is CAITPGLAREETQYF. The CDR3 DNA is TGTGCCATCACCCCGGGACTAGCGCGAGAAGAGACCCAGTACTTC. The chain combines TRBV10-3 with TRBJ2-5; 10 nucleotides match TRBD2. CDR3 length: 15 amino acids. Germline loops: CDR1 ENHRY, CDR2 SYGVKD. The V and J ends lost 7 bases and 3 bases, in that order; junction bases with no gene match: 8.

This chain connects TRBV27 to TRBJ2-7; a weak D match, TRBD2 (6 bases). The CDR3 consists of 14 residues. Trimming stripped 2 bases from V and 2 bases from J, with 10 bases between. Germline CDR1 is MNHEY and CDR2 is SMNVEV (reference sequence). The CDR3 sequence: CASSLVRGTYEQYF. The DNA for the CDR3 is TGTGCCAGCAGTTTAGTGCGGGGAACCTACGAGCAGTACTTC.

The gene calls are TRBV20-1 and TRBJ2-4; D is perhaps TRBD1 or TRBD2 (5 bases each). Trimming took off 1 base at V and 4 bases at J, with 20 bases between the two ends. Germline lookup yields CDR1 DFQATT and CDR2 SNEGSKA (reference sequence). This CDR3 spans 17 amino acids. CDR3 bases: TGCAGTGCTAGAGGAGGGGATTGGGCCAGGATGAAAAACATTCAGTACTTC. The encoded protein is CSARGGDWARMKNIQYF.